This T cell receptor beta chain was found in a study of control samples from healthy donors and cancer patients. CDR3 length: 16 amino acids. From germline, CDR1 is ENHRY and CDR2 SYGVKD. J gave up 8 bases and V 6 bases, and 8 bases lay outside the gene matches. Method: immunoSEQ multiplex PCR; TCRdb's copy keeps in-frame clones and lacks some. Here the sample spans fewer than 130,000 clones, more than 75% being singletons. The sequence came from a woman aged 55-69 years with lung cancer. This chain uses TRBV10-3 with TRBJ2-1; 15 positions agree with TRBD2. Sequencing was done on a sample of PBMCs. The chain's CDR3 is CAIRAGLAGGTDEQFF. CDR3 in DNA: TGTGCCATCAGAGCGGGACTAGCGGGGGGTACGGATGAGCAGTTCTTC.